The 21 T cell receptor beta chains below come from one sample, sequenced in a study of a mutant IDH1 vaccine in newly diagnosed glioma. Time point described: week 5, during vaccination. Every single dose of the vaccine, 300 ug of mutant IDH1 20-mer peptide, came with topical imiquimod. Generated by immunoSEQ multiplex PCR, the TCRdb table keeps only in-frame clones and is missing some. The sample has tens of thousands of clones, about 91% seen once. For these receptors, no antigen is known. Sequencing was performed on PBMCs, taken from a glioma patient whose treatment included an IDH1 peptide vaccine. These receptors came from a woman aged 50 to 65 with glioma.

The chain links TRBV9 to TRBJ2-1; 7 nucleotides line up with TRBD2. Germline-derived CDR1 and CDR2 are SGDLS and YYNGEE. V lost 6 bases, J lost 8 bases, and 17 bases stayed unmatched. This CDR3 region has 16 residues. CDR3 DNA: TGTGCCAGCACAGTAGGGGCTAGCGGTCGGTGGGATGAGCAGTTCTTC. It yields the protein CASTVGASGRWDEQFF.

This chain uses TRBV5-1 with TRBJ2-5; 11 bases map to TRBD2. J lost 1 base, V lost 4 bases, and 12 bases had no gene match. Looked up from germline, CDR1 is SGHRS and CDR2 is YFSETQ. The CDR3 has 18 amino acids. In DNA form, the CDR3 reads TGCGCCAGCAGCCCCGGGACTAGCGGTATAGCCCTCCAAGAGACCCAGTACTTC. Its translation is CASSPGTSGIALQETQYF.

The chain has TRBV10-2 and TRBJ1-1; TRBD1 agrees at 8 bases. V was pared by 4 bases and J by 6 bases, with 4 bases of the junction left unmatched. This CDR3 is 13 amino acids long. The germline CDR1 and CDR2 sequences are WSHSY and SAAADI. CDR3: CASSGMDRAEAFF. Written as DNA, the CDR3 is TGCGCCAGCAGTGGTATGGACAGGGCTGAAGCTTTCTTT.

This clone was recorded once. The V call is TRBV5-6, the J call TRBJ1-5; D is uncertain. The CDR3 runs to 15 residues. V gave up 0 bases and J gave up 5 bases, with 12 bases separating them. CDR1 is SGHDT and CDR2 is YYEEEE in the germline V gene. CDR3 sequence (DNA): TGTGCCAGCAGCTTGGGAGGGCCGTCGGATCAGCCCCAGCATTTT. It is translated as CASSLGGPSDQPQHF. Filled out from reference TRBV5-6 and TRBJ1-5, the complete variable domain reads DAGVTQSPTHLIKTRGQQVTLRCSPKSGHDTVSWYQQALGQGPQFIFQYYEEEERQRGNFPDRFSGHQFPNYSSELNVNALLLGDSALYLCASSLGGPSDQPQHFGDGTRLSIL.

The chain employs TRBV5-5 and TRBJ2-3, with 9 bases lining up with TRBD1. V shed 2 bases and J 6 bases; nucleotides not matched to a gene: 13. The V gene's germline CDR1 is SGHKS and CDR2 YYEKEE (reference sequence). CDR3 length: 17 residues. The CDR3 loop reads CASSFTFTGGLGDTQYF. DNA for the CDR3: TGTGCCAGCAGCTTTACCTTTACAGGGGGCCTGGGCGATACGCAGTATTTT.

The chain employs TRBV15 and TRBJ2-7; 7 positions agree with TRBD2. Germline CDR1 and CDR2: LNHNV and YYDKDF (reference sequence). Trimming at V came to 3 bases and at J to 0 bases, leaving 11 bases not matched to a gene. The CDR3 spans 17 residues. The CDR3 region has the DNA TGTGCCACCAGCAGGGGTGCTGGGAGGGCTTTCTCCTACGAGCAGTACTTC. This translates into CATSRGAGRAFSYEQYF.

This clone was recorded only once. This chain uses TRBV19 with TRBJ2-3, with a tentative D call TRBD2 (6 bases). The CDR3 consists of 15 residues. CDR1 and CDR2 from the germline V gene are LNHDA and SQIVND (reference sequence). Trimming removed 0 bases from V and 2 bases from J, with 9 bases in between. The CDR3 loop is CASSIDLRDTDTQYF. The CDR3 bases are TGTGCCAGTAGTATAGATCTGCGGGACACAGATACGCAGTATTTT.

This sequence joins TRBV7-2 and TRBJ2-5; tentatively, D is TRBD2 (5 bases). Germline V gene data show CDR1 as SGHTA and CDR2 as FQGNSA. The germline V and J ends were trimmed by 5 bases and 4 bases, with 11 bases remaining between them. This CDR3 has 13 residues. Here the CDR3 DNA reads TGTGCCAGCAGCCCTAGCCCTCGAGAGACCCAGTACTTC. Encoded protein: CASSPSPRETQYF.

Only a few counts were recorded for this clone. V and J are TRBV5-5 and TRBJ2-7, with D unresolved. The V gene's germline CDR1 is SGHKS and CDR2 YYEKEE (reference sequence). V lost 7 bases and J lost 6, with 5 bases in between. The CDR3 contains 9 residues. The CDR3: CASLIEQYF. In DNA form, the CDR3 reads TGTGCCAGCTTGATCGAGCAGTACTTC. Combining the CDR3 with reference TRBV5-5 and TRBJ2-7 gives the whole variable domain DAGVTQSPTHLIKTRGQQVTLRCSPISGHKSVSWYQQVLGQGPQFIFQYYEKEERGRGNFPDRFSARQFPNYSSELNVNALLLGDSALYLCASLIEQYFGPGTRLTVT.

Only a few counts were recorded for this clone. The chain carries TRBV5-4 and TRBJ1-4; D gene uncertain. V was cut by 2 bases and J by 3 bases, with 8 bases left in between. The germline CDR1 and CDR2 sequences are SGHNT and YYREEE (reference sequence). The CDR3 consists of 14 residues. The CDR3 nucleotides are TGTGCCAGCAGCTTAGGAACCCCTAATGAAAAACTGTTTTTT. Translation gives CASSLGTPNEKLFF.

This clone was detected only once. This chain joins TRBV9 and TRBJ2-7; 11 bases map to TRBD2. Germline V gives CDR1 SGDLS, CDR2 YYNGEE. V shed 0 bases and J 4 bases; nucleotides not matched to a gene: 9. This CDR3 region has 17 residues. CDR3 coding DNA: TGTGCCAGCAGCGTAGGCCCCTCCGGGACTAGCGGTTACGAGCAGTACTTC. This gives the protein CASSVGPSGTSGYEQYF. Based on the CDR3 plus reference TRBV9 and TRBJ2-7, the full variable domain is DSGVTQTPKHLITATGQRVTLRCSPRSGDLSVYWYQQSLDQGLQFLIQYYNGEERAKGNILERFSAQQFPDLHSELNLSSLELGDSALYFCASSVGPSGTSGYEQYFGPGTRLTVT.

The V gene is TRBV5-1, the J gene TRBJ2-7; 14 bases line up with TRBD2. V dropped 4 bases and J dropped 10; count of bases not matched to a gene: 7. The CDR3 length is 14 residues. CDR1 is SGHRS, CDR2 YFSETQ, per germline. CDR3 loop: CASSAGLAGAEQYF. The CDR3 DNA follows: TGCGCCAGCAGCGCGGGACTAGCGGGAGCCGAACAGTACTTC.

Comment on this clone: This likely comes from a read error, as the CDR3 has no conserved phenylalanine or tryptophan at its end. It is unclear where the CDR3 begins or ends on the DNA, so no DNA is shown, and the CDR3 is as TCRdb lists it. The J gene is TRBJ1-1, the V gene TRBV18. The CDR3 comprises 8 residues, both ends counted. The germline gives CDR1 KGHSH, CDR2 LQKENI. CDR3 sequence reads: CASSPAFD.

This chain's CDR3 is CASSYPGPGSSYEQYF. CDR3 sequence (DNA): TGTGCCAGCAGTTACCCCGGTCCAGGGAGCTCCTACGAGCAGTACTTC. The rearrangement joins TRBV6-6 to TRBJ2-7, with D possibly being TRBD1 or TRBD2 (5 bases each). The CDR3 has 16 amino acids. Trimming shortened V by 2 bases and J by 0 bases, and 14 bases separated the two germline ends. Germline-derived CDR1 and CDR2 are MNHNY and SVGAGI (reference sequence).

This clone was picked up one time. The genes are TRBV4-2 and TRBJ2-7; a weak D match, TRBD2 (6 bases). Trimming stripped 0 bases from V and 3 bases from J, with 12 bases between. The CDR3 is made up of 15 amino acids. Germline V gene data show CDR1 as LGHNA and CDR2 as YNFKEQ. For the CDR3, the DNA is TGTGCCAGCAGCCAAGACGAGGAGGGAATCTACGAGCAGTACTTC. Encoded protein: CASSQDEEGIYEQYF.

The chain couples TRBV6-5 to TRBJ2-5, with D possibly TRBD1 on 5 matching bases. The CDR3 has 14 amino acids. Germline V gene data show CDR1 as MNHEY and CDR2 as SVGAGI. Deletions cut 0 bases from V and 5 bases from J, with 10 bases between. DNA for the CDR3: TGTGCCAGCAGTTACTCGGGTGCAGGGGAGACCCAGTACTTC. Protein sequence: CASSYSGAGETQYF.

This CDR3 reads CASSSSTGVGYTF. In DNA form, the CDR3 reads TGTGCCAGCAGCTCCTCCACTGGAGTTGGCTACACCTTC. The chain combines TRBV11-2 with TRBJ1-2; no reliable D call. The V gene lost 4 bases and the J gene lost 7 bases, with 13 bases spanning the gap. The CDR3 has 13 residues. Germline V gene data show CDR1 as SGHAT and CDR2 as FQNNGV.

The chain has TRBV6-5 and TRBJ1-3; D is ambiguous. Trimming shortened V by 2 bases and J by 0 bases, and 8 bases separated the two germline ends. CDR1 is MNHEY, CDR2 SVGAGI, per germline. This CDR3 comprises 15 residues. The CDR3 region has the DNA TGTGCCAGCAGTTACAGGGCCCTCTCTGGAAACACCATATATTTT. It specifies CASSYRALSGNTIYF.

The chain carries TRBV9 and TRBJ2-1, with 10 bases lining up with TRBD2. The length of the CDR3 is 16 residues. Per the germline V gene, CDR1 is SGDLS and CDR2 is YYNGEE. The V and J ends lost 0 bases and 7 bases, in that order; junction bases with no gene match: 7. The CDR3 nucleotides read TGTGCCAGCAGCGTAGCGCCAGCGGGAGGGGGGAATGAGCAGTTCTTC. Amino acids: CASSVAPAGGGNEQFF.

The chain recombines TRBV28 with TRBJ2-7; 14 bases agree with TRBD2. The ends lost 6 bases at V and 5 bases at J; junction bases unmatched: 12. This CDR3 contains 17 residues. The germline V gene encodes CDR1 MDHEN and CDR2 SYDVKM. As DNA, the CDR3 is TGTGCCAGCAGGCCTCCGGGACTAGCGGGAGAAATCGACGAGCAGTACTTC. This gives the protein CASRPPGLAGEIDEQYF.

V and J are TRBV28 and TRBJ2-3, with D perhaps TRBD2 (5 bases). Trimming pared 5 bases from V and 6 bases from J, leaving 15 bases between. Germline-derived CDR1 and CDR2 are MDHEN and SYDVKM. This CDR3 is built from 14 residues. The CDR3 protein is CASSPVLAADTQYF. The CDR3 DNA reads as TGTGCCAGCAGTCCAGTCCTAGCCGCGGATACGCAGTATTTT.